One sample yielded the 22 T cell receptor beta chains listed below, sequenced in a study of human T cells and chemical hapten exposure. The time point: patch test 2, 6 weeks after DPC sensitization. Documented treatment: therapeutic diphenylcyclopropenone sensitization with weekly scalp DPC. TCRdb analysed the RACE reads with MiXCR anew, one entry per CDR3 protein. The sample includes tens of thousands of distinct CDR3 sequences, 9.5% to 10% seen only once; the top ten take around 1.6%. The source was whole blood, collected in connection with sensitization to the hapten diphenylcyclopropenone (DPC). The receptors derive from a woman between 45 and 65 years old with alopecia areata. Some clones in this sample may be carry-over from other donors' samples.

The rearrangement joins TRBV25-1 to TRBJ2-1; a possible D gene is TRBD2 (6 bases). Trimming took off 4 bases at V and 4 bases at J, with 17 bases between the two ends. The germline CDR1 and CDR2 sequences are MGHDK and SYGVNS. CDR3 size: 16 residues. CDR3 loop: CASSVPNPGTYNEQFF. The CDR3 bases are TGTGCCAGCAGTGTTCCTAACCCCGGGACTTACAATGAGCAGTTCTTC.

Many counts were recorded for this clonotype. CDR3 residues: CASSKVGELFF. For the CDR3, the DNA is TGCGCCAGCAGCAAGGTCGGGGAGCTGTTTTTT. V usage is TRBV10-2 and J usage is TRBJ2-2; D gene unclear. Trimming cost V 6 bases and J 7 bases, with 6 bases left between them. The CDR3 consists of 11 residues. In germline, CDR1 is WSHSY, CDR2 SAAADI.

In its sample, this clonotype was seen many times. The chain carries TRBV5-5 and TRBJ2-7; weak D call: TRBD2 (6 bases). Trimming stripped 4 bases from V and 3 bases from J, with 17 bases between. Germline V CDR1 and CDR2: SGHKS, YYEKEE (reference sequence). CDR3 length equals 15 residues. CDR3 in amino acids: CASSPAGTEIYEQYF. CDR3 sequence (DNA): TGTGCCAGCAGCCCCGCGGGGACTGAAATCTACGAGCAGTACTTC.

V gene TRBV24-1 combines with J gene TRBJ2-1, with 9 bases aligning to TRBD1. After removal of 1 base from V and 4 bases from J, the junction contained 7 bases not matched to a gene. The CDR3 covers 17 residues. From germline, CDR1 is KGHDR and CDR2 SFDVKD. CDR3 protein: CATSDLGEGTGYNEQFF. The CDR3 bases are TGTGCCACCAGTGATTTAGGGGAAGGGACAGGGTACAATGAGCAGTTCTTC.

This clonotype was recorded at least ten times. The chain joins TRBV7-6 to TRBJ1-4, with unresolved D. CDR1 is SGHVS, CDR2 FNYEAQ, per germline. CDR3 size: 15 residues. The germline V and J ends were trimmed by 5 bases and 8 bases, with 18 bases remaining between them. This CDR3 reads CASSNGSGGREKLFF. The CDR3 nucleotides are TGTGCCAGCAGCAATGGAAGCGGAGGAAGGGAAAAACTGTTTTTT.

This clonotype came up many times. The V and J genes are TRBV7-2 and TRBJ1-5; TRBD1 might be the D (5 bases). Deletions cut 1 base from V and 3 bases from J, with 10 bases between. Germline V gene data show CDR1 as SGHTA and CDR2 as FQGNSA. This CDR3 has 15 residues. The CDR3 DNA sequence: TGTGCCAGCAGCTTAGTCGGGGCAGCCAATCAGCCCCAGCATTTT. The encoded protein is CASSLVGAANQPQHF.

The table lists this clonotype with a few counts. This rearrangement joins TRBV11-1 to TRBJ2-7; TRBD1 or TRBD2 may be the D gene (5 bases each). Germline CDR1 SGHAT, CDR2 FQDESV (reference sequence). With 1 base removed from V and 2 bases from J, the gap between germline ends came to 9 bases. The CDR3 runs 14 residues. The CDR3 DNA reads TGTGCCAGCAGCTTAGACGAGGGACCCTACGAGCAGTACTTC. It is translated as CASSLDEGPYEQYF.

This clonotype was detected only once. The rearrangement joins TRBV28 to TRBJ1-1; D gene ambiguous. V shed 6 bases and J shed 0 bases, with 8 bases lying between them. Germline V gene lookup returns CDR1 MDHEN and CDR2 SYDVKM. The CDR3 sequence is 13 residues long. This chain's CDR3 is CASREALNTEAFF. The CDR3 DNA reads TGTGCCAGCAGGGAGGCCCTGAACACTGAAGCTTTCTTT.

The rearrangement joins TRBV28 to TRBJ2-5; TRBD2 is a possible D gene (7 bases). CDR3 length: 14 amino acids. Germline CDR1 MDHEN, CDR2 SYDVKM. V was clipped by 8 bases and J by 6 bases, with 19 bases between them. The CDR3 sequence: CASARGGEVKTQYF. The CDR3 DNA reads TGTGCCAGCGCTAGGGGGGGCGAGGTGAAGACCCAGTACTTC.

The chain couples TRBV6-4 to TRBJ2-1; D uncertain. This CDR3 region has 15 residues. Germline V lookup: CDR1 MRHNA, CDR2 SNTAGT. V lost 0 bases, J lost 5 bases, and 11 bases lay in between. The CDR3: CASSDSYGRHNEQFF. Written as DNA, the CDR3 is TGTGCCAGCAGTGACTCATACGGCAGACACAATGAGCAGTTCTTC.

The table lists this clonotype with many counts. V gene TRBV7-2 combines with J gene TRBJ1-6; D ambiguous. Trimming shortened V by 6 bases and J by 3 bases, and 12 bases separated the two germline ends. Germline CDR1 reads SGHTA; CDR2 reads FQGNSA. The CDR3 totals 15 residues. In nucleotides, the CDR3 is TGTGCCAGCAGTTTGGCCGGGCTCTATAATTCACCCCTCCACTTT. Encoded protein: CASSLAGLYNSPLHF. Full variable domain (remainder filled in from reference TRBV7-2 and TRBJ1-6): GAGVSQSPSNKVTEKGKDVELRCDPISGHTALYWYRQSLGQGLEFLIYFQGNSAPDKSGLPSDRFSAERTGGSVSTLTIQRTQQEDSAVYLCASSLAGLYNSPLHFGNGTRLTVT.

This clonotype was detected ten times or more. V and J are TRBV6-5 and TRBJ1-1; D is undetermined. Germline V lookup: CDR1 MNHEY, CDR2 SVGAGI. The CDR3 sequence is 15 residues long. V shed 0 bases and J shed 0 bases, with 8 bases lying between them. The CDR3 loop is CASSYSAQMNTEAFF. The CDR3 DNA reads TGTGCCAGCAGTTACTCAGCCCAGATGAACACTGAAGCTTTCTTT.

This clonotype was recorded at least ten times. The chain recombines TRBV6-2 or TRBV6-3 with TRBJ2-3; D possibly matches TRBD1 or TRBD2 (5 bases each). The CDR3 extends over 13 amino acids. Trimming took 7 bases from V and 1 from J, leaving 9 bases between them. Germline CDR1 reads MNHEY; CDR2 reads SVGEGT. The CDR3 loop is CASTRDGTDTQYF. CDR3 DNA: TGTGCCAGCACTCGGGACGGCACAGATACGCAGTATTTT.

There are a few counts of this clonotype. The V call is TRBV29-1, the J call TRBJ2-3, with 8 nucleotides matching TRBD1. The germline V gene has CDR1 SQVTM and CDR2 ANQGSEA. CDR3 length equals 12 residues. Trimming at V came to 4 bases and at J to 6 bases, leaving 3 bases not matched to a gene. The CDR3 is CSVGTGTDTQYF. Here the CDR3 DNA reads TGCAGCGTTGGGACAGGGACGGATACGCAGTATTTT.

This clonotype was counted ten times or more. The chain's CDR3 is CASTLGTGRSSEQFF. In DNA, the CDR3 is TGTGCCAGCACCCTCGGGACAGGGAGGAGTAGTGAGCAGTTCTTC. The genes are TRBV12-3 or TRBV12-4 and TRBJ2-1; 9 bases match TRBD1. The ends lost 7 bases at V and 9 bases at J; junction bases unmatched: 13. The CDR3 consists of 15 residues.

This clonotype was seen many times. This sequence joins TRBV14 and TRBJ1-3; tentative D call: TRBD1 (5 bases). The CDR3 contains 12 residues. The ends were cut back, 5 bases at V and 5 bases at J, with 7 bases in the middle. Germline CDR1 SGHDN, CDR2 FVKESK. The CDR3 DNA is TGTGCCAGCAGCAGACAGAGAAACACCATATATTTT. Protein sequence: CASSRQRNTIYF.

This clonotype showed up just a few times. CDR3 nucleotides: TGTGCCAGCTCACGTATGCAGGGGGGACGAAACACTGAAGCTTTCTTT. The encoded protein is CASSRMQGGRNTEAFF. The chain employs TRBV18 and TRBJ1-1; 7 nucleotides agree with TRBD1. This CDR3 is built from 16 residues. Trimming took 4 bases from V and 2 from J; bases not matched to a gene: 10. CDR1 KGHSH and CDR2 LQKENI come from the germline V gene.

The chain uses TRBV28 and TRBJ1-5; D call uncertain. The V gene lost 8 bases and the J gene lost 7 bases, with 15 bases spanning the gap. From germline, CDR1 is MDHEN and CDR2 SYDVKM. The CDR3 spans 13 residues. The CDR3 coding sequence is TGTGCCAGCTGTCGTCGGCCGGGGCAGCCCCAGCATTTT. It translates to CASCRRPGQPQHF.

This clonotype was found a few times. The chain combines TRBV29-1 with TRBJ2-7; TRBD2 might be the D (6 bases). V shed 4 bases and J shed 4 bases, with 11 bases lying between them. The V gene's germline CDR1 is SQVTM and CDR2 ANQGSEA. CDR3 length equals 12 residues. The CDR3 DNA reads as TGCAGCGTTGTGGGGGGAGTGTACGAGCAGTACTTC. It is translated as CSVVGGVYEQYF.

The gene calls are TRBV29-1 and TRBJ1-2; TRBD1 is a possible D gene (5 bases). V lost 4 bases and J lost 4, with 13 bases in between. The CDR3 extends over 13 amino acids. Germline V gives CDR1 SQVTM, CDR2 ANQGSEA. CDR3 bases: TGCAGCGTTGTCTTACGGGGGGGCTATGGCTACACCTTC. Its translation: CSVVLRGGYGYTF.

This clonotype occurred many times. The CDR3 reads CASIGTDTQYF. For the CDR3, the DNA is TGTGCCAGCATCGGCACAGATACGCAGTATTTT. The genes are TRBV28 and TRBJ2-3; D is ambiguous. The CDR3 extends over 11 amino acids. The ends were cut back, 7 bases at V and 1 base at J, with 3 bases in the middle. Germline CDR1 MDHEN, CDR2 SYDVKM.

This clonotype has a count of ten or more. The genes are TRBV18 and TRBJ1-5; D uncertain. The CDR3 consists of 13 residues. Trimming pared 1 base from V and 7 bases from J, leaving 8 bases between. Germline assignment: CDR1 KGHSH and CDR2 LQKENI. CDR3 residues: CASSPLEVQPQHF. The CDR3 region has the DNA TGTGCCAGCTCACCACTAGAGGTCCAGCCCCAGCATTTT. The full variable domain, rest sourced from reference TRBV18 and TRBJ1-5, is NAGVMQNPRHLVRRRGQEARLRCSPMKGHSHVYWYRQLPEEGLKFMVYLQKENIIDESGMPKERFSAEFPKEGPSILRIQQVVRGDSAAYFCASSPLEVQPQHFGDGTRLSIL.